Sequencing of this T cell receptor (beta chain) was carried out in a study of T cell responses to AZD1222 COVID-19 vaccine. Profiled with immunoSEQ multiplex PCR; TCRdb holds only in-frame clones, not every one. The sample has about 94,000 clones; around 84% are singletons. The germline V gene encodes CDR1 SGHVS and CDR2 FQNEAQ. This CDR3 has 13 residues. V was clipped by 2 bases and J by 15 bases; unmatched bases: 9. The chain joins TRBV7-8 to TRBJ1-5; 8 nucleotides align to TRBD1. Material: peripheral blood, obtained 28 days after the second AZD1222 dose. The sequence derives from an adult who received the AZD1222 COVID-19 vaccine. CDR3 amino acids: CASSLQSGQGSHF. The CDR3 nucleotides are TGTGCCAGCAGCTTACAATCTGGACAGGGATCGCATTTT.